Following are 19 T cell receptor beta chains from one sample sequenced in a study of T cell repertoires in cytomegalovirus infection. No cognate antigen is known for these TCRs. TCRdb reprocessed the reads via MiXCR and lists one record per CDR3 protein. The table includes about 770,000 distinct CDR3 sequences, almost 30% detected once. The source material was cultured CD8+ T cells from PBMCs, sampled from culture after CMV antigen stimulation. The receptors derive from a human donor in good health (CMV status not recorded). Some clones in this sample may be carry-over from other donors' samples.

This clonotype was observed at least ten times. CDR3 sequence (DNA): TGTGCCAGCAGCTTCTCGCCTACGTATCTTTTGGGTGAGCAGTTCTTC. Protein: CASSFSPTYLLGEQFF. V gene TRBV7-2 combines with J gene TRBJ2-1; D unclear. V was pared by 3 bases and J by 9 bases, with 21 bases between. The CDR3 is made up of 16 amino acids. Looked up from germline, CDR1 is SGHTA and CDR2 is FQGNSA. The full variable domain, with the rest looked up from reference TRBV7-2 and TRBJ2-1, is GAGVSQSPSNKVTEKGKDVELRCDPISGHTALYWYRQSLGQGLEFLIYFQGNSAPDKSGLPSDRFSAERTGGSVSTLTIQRTQQEDSAVYLCASSFSPTYLLGEQFFGPGTRLTVL.

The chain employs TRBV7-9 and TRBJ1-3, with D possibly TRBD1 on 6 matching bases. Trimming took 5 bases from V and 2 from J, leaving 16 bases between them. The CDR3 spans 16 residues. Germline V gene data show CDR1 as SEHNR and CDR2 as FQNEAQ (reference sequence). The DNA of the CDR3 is TGTGCCAGCAGCCCGCCGACAGGTTACGCTGGAAACACCATATATTTT. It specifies CASSPPTGYAGNTIYF.

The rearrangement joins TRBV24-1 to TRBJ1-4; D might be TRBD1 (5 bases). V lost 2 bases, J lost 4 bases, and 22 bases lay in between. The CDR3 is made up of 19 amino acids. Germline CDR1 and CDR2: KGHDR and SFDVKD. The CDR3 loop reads CATSDSRDLPSTINEKLFF. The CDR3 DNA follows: TGTGCCACCAGTGATTCCCGGGACCTTCCTTCCACAATTAATGAAAAACTGTTTTTT.

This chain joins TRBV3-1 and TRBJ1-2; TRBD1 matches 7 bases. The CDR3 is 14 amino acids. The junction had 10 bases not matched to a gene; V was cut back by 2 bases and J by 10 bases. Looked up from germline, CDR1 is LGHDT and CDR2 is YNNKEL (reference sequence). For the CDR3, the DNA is TGTGCCAGCAGCCAATCCCCCCGGACAGGAGTCTACACCTTC. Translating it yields CASSQSPRTGVYTF.

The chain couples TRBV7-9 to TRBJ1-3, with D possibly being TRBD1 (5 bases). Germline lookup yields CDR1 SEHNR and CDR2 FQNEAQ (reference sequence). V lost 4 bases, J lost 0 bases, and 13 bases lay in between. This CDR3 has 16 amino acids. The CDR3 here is CASSSGTPDSGNTIYF. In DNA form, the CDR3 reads TGTGCCAGCAGCTCGGGGACGCCCGACTCTGGAAACACCATATATTTT.

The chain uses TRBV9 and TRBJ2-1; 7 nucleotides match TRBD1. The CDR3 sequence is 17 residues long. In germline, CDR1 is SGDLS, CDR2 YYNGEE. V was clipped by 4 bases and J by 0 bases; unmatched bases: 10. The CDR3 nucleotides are TGTGCCAGCAGCCCGACAGGACAGGCTTACTCCTACAATGAGCAGTTCTTC. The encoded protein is CASSPTGQAYSYNEQFF. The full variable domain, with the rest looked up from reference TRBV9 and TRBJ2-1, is DSGVTQTPKHLITATGQRVTLRCSPRSGDLSVYWYQQSLDQGLQFLIQYYNGEERAKGNILERFSAQQFPDLHSELNLSSLELGDSALYFCASSPTGQAYSYNEQFFGPGTRLTVL.

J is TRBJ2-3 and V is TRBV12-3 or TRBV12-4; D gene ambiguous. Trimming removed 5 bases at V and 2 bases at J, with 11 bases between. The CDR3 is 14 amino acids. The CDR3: CASSNRAFTDTQYF. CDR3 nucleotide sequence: TGTGCCAGCAGTAATCGGGCCTTCACAGATACGCAGTATTTT.

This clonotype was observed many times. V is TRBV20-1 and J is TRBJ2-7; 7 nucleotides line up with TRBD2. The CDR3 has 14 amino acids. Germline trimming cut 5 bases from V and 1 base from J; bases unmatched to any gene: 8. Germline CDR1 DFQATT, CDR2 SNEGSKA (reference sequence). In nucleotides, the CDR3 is TGCAGTGCTCGCGGGCTAGCGGAATCCTACGAGCAGTACTTC. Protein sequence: CSARGLAESYEQYF.

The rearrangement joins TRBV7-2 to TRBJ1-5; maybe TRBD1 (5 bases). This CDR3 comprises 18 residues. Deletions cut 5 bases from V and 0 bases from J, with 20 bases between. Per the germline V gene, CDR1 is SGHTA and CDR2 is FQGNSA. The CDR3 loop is CASSPIPGQAYSNQPQHF. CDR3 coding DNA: TGTGCCAGCAGCCCCATACCGGGGCAGGCCTATAGCAATCAGCCCCAGCATTTT.

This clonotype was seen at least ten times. CDR3 region: CASSLLGRNNEKLFF. In nucleotides, the CDR3 is TGTGCCAGCAGCTTACTAGGACGGAATAATGAAAAACTGTTTTTT. The chain carries TRBV7-8 and TRBJ1-4, with D unclear. CDR1 and CDR2 from the germline V gene are SGHVS and FQNEAQ. Trimming removed 2 bases from V and 4 bases from J, with 11 bases in between. The CDR3 covers 15 residues.

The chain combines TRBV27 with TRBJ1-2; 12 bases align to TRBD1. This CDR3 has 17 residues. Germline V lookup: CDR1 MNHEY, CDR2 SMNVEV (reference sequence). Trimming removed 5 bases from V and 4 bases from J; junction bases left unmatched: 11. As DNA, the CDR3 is TGTGCCAGCAGTCTCGGGACAGGGGGCGGCGATGTCTATGGCTACACCTTC. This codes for CASSLGTGGGDVYGYTF.

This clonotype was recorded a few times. Written as DNA, the CDR3 is TGTGCCAGCAGGGGGGATCTGGCTGAAGCTTTCTTT. This sequence encodes CASRGDLAEAFF. This chain connects TRBV12-3 or TRBV12-4 to TRBJ1-1; tentative D call: TRBD1 (5 bases). V gave up 6 bases and J gave up 6 bases, with 11 bases separating them. The CDR3 runs to 12 residues.

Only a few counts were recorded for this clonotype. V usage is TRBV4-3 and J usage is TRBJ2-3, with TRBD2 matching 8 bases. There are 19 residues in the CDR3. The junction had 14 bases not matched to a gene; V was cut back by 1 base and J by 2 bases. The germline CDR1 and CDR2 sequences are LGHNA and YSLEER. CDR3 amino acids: CASSQVRGGGPSFTDTQYF. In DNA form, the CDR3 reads TGCGCCAGCAGCCAAGTAAGAGGCGGGGGGCCATCCTTCACAGATACGCAGTATTTT.

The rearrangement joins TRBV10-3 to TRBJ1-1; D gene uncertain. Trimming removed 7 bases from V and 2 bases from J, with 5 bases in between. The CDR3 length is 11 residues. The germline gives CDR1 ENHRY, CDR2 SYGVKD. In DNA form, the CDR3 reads TGTGCCATCAACTCAAACACTGAAGCTTTCTTT. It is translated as CAINSNTEAFF.

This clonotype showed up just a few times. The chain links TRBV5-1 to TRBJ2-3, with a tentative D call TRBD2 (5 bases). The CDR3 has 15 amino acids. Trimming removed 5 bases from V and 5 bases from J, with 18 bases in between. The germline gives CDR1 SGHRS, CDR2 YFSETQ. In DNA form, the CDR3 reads TGCGCCAGCAGTAACGAGCGGACGATACAAGATACGCAGTATTTT. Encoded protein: CASSNERTIQDTQYF. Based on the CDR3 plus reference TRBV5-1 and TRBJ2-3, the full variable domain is KAGVTQTPRYLIKTRGQQVTLSCSPISGHRSVSWYQQTPGQGLQFLFEYFSETQRNKGNFPGRFSGRQFSNSRSEMNVSTLELGDSALYLCASSNERTIQDTQYFGPGTRLTVL.

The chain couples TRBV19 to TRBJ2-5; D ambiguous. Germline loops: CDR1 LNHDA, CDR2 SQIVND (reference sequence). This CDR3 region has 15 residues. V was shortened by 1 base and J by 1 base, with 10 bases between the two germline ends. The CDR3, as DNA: TGTGCCAGTAGTATAGTAGACTCACTCCAAGAGACCCAGTACTTC. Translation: CASSIVDSLQETQYF.

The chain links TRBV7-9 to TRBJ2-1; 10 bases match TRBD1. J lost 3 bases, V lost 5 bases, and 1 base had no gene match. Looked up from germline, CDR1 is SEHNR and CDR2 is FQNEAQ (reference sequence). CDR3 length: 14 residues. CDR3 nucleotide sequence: TGTGCCAGCAGCGGGACAGGGGTCTACAATGAGCAGTTCTTC. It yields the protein CASSGTGVYNEQFF.

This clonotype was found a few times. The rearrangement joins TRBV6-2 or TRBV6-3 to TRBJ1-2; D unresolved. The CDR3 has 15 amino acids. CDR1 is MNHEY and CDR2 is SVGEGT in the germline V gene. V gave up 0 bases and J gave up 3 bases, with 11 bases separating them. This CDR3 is CASSYSTGAHYGYTF. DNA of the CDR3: TGTGCCAGCAGTTACTCAACGGGAGCCCACTATGGCTACACCTTC.

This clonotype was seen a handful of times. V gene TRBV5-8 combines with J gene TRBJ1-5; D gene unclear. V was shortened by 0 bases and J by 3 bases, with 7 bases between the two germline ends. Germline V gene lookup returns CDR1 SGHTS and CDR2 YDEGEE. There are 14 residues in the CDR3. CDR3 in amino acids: CASSLVTPNQPQHF. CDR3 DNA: TGTGCCAGCAGCTTGGTCACACCCAATCAGCCCCAGCATTTT.